This paragraph covers one T cell receptor (beta chain) sequence. The data belong to a study of blood T cell repertoires in COVID-19. The protocol was immunoSEQ multiplex PCR, while the TCRdb copy is restricted to in-frame clones and leaves out a portion. The data contain 200,000 to 300,000 clones, over 85% of them singletons. CDR1 and CDR2 (germline): SGDLS, YYNGEE. This CDR3 region has 14 residues. With 1 base removed from V and 5 bases from J, the gap between germline ends came to 13 bases. Sequencing used PBMCs or T cells enriched from blood (not recorded which). This chain links TRBV9 with TRBJ2-7; TRBD2 is a possible D gene (5 bases). The sequence derives from a woman aged 25-40 years with acute COVID-19. The CDR3 here is CASSVSSRENEQYF. The CDR3, as DNA: TGTGCCAGCAGCGTAAGTTCACGGGAAAACGAGCAGTACTTC.